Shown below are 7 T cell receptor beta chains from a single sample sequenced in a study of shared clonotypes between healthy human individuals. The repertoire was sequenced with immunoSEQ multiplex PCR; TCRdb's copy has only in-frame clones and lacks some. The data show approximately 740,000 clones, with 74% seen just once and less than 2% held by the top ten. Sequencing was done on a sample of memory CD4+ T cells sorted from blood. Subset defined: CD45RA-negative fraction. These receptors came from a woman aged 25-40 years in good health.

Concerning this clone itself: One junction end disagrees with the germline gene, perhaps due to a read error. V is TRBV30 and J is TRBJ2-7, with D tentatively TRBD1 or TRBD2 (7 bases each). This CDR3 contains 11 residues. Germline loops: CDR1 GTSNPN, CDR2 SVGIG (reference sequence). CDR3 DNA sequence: TGTGCCTGGAGTAGGGGGCTAGCGGTCACCTTC. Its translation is CAWSRGLAVTF.

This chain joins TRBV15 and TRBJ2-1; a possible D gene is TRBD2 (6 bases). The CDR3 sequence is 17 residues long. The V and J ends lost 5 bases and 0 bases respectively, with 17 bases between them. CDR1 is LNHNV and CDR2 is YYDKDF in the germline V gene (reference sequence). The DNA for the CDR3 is TGTGCCACCAGCGGAGGGACCACCCCGAGCTCCTACAATGAGCAGTTCTTC. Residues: CATSGGTTPSSYNEQFF.

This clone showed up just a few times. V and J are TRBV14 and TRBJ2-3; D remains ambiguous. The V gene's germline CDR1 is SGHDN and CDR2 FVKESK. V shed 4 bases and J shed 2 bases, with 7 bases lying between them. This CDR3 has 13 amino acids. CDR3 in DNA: TGTGCCAGCAGCCTATTATACACAGATACGCAGTATTTT. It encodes CASSLLYTDTQYF.

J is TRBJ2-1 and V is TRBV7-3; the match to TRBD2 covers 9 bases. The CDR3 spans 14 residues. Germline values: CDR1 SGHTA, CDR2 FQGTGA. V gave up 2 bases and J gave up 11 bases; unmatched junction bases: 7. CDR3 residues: CASSLFRSSGKQFF. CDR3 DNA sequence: TGTGCCAGCAGCTTATTTCGGTCTAGCGGGAAGCAGTTCTTC.

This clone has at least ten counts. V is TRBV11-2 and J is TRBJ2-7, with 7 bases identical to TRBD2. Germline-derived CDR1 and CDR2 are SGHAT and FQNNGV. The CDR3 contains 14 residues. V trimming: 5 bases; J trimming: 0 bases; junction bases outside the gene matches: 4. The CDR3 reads CASSLSGNSYEQYF. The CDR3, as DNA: TGTGCCAGCAGCCTGAGCGGGAACTCCTACGAGCAGTACTTC.

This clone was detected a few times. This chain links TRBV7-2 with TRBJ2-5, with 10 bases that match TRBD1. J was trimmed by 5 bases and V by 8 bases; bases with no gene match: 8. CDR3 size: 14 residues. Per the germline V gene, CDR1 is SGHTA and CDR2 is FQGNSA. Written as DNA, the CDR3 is TGTGCCAGCGCCAGGACAGGGGGTCGGGAGACCCAGTACTTC. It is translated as CASARTGGRETQYF.

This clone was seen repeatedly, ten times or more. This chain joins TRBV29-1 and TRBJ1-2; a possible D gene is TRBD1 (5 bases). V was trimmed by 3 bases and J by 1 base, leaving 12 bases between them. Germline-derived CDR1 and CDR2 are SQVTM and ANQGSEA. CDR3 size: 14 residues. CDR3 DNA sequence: TGCAGCGTTGACCAGGGCAGCGGTAACTATGGCTACACCTTC. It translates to CSVDQGSGNYGYTF.